This T cell receptor (beta chain) comes out of a study of shared clonotypes between healthy human individuals. Germline CDR1 is SGHDT and CDR2 is YYEEEE. The CDR3 has 17 amino acids. V dropped 0 bases and J dropped 0; count of bases not matched to a gene: 8. Sequencing used immunoSEQ multiplex PCR; TCRdb keeps in-frame clones, though not all of them. The sample lists 1.6 million or so clones; approximately 96% were seen once. The receptor's source is a man younger than 45 in good health. Specimen: naive CD4+ T cells sorted from blood. Subset specified: CD45RA+ positively selected. The rearrangement joins TRBV5-6 to TRBJ1-1, with 7 bases lining up with TRBD1. CDR3 in DNA: TGTGCCAGCAGCTTGGGACAGGGTTTCCAAATGAACACTGAAGCTTTCTTT. It encodes CASSLGQGFQMNTEAFF.